These T cell receptor beta chains were read from a single sample in a study of cytomegalovirus exposure and HLA in healthy donors. Clones were sequenced by immunoSEQ multiplex PCR, and TCRdb holds only the in-frame ones, with some missing. This sample lists tens of thousands of clones; its ten largest clones have roughly 3.8%. Sequencing was carried out using PBMCs. Receptors originate from a female donor in good health and CMV-seropositive. The CDR3 runs from the conserved cysteine through the conserved F or W. Fields, in order: V gene, J gene, D gene, CDR3 DNA, CDR3 protein. A D gene is named only where the DNA matches it firmly.

>TRBV6-6|TRBJ2-4|TRBD1
TGTGCCAGCACCAAGACAGGGACGGCCGGAAACATTCAGTACTTC
CASTKTGTAGNIQYF
>TRBV27|TRBJ2-7|TRBD2
TGTGCCAGCAGTTTAATAGGACTAGCGGGCTACGAGCAGTACTTC
CASSLIGLAGYEQYF
>TRBV19|TRBJ2-6|NA
TGTGCCAGTACCACAGGGAGCTCTGGGGCCAACGTCCTGACTTTC
CASTTGSSGANVLTF
>TRBV9|TRBJ2-1|TRBD1
TGTGCCAGCAGCCAACAGGGGAACTCCTACAATGAGCAGTTCTTC
CASSQQGNSYNEQFF
>TRBV4-1|TRBJ2-7|TRBD2
TGCGCCAGCAGCCAAGTGTACCTAGCGGAGTACGAGCAGTACTTC
CASSQVYLAEYEQYF
>TRBV7-2|TRBJ2-3|TRBD2
TGTGCCAGCAGCTTAGGCCCACTAGCGGGATCAGATACGCAGTATTTT
CASSLGPLAGSDTQYF
>TRBV5-6|TRBJ2-1|NA
TGTGCCAGCAGCGGGGGTAGGGCAGGGGCTGGTGAGCAGTTCTTC
CASSGGRAGAGEQFF
>TRBV5-1|TRBJ1-2|TRBD1
TGCGCCAGCAGCTCAGGGGGCGAGTTTTTTGGCTACACCTTC
CASSSGGEFFGYTF
>TRBV18|TRBJ1-2|NA
TGTGCCAGCTCACCACTTTCAGGTCGTCAGGGGTACTATGGCTACACCTTC
CASSPLSGRQGYYGYTF
>TRBV28|TRBJ1-4|TRBD1
TGTGCCAGCAGTTTATCCGGACAGGGGAGGCGTGAAAAACTGTTTTTT
CASSLSGQGRREKLFF
>TRBV5-1|TRBJ2-7|TRBD1
TGCGCCAGCAGCTTGGGACAGGGCATTGACGAGCAGTACTTC
CASSLGQGIDEQYF
>TRBV6-5|TRBJ1-5|TRBD1
TGTGCCAGCAGCCCGGACAGGGCGGGCAATCAGCCCCAGCATTTT
CASSPDRAGNQPQHF
>TRBV27|TRBJ2-1|TRBD2
TGTGCCAGCACCCGGGGAGGGTCCTACAATGAGCAGTTCTTC
CASTRGGSYNEQFF
>TRBV18|TRBJ2-1|TRBD1
TGTGCCAGCTCACCAGCCGGGACAGGCAACAATGAGCAGTTCTTC
CASSPAGTGNNEQFF
>TRBV11-2|TRBJ2-3|NA
TGTGCCAGCAGCCAGGACAGCCACAGCACAGATACGCAGTATTTT
CASSQDSHSTDTQYF
>TRBV2|TRBJ2-1|TRBD2
TGTGCCAGCAAACCAACTAGCGGTAACAATGAGCAGTTCTTC
CASKPTSGNNEQFF
>TRBV5-8|TRBJ2-1|NA
TGTGCCAGCAGCTTGTGGTCGAGCTCCTACAATGAGCAGTTCTTC
CASSLWSSSYNEQFF
>TRBV7-2|TRBJ2-3|TRBD2
TGTGCCAGCCTTAGCGGGGCTAGCACAGATACGCAGTATTTT
CASLSGASTDTQYF
>TRBV5-5|TRBJ1-5|NA
TGTGCCAGCAGCTTGTCTGGGGCCGGGCAGCCCCAGCATTTT
CASSLSGAGQPQHF
>TRBV18|TRBJ1-3|NA
TGTGCCAGCTCACCTTCGCAGGGTTCTGGAAACACCATATATTTT
CASSPSQGSGNTIYF
>TRBV18|TRBJ1-1|NA
TGTGCCAGCTCACCACCCTCAGACACTGAAGCTTTCTTT
CASSPPSDTEAFF
>TRBV9|TRBJ2-7|TRBD1
TGTGCCAGCAGCGTGGGGACAGGGGGGTCCTACGAGCAGTACTTC
CASSVGTGGSYEQYF
>TRBV5-1|TRBJ2-1|NA
TGCGCCAGCAGTCCCAGTGTTTACAATGAGCAGTTCTTC
CASSPSVYNEQFF
>TRBV10-2|TRBJ2-1|NA
TGCGCCAGTCGGACTGGGGATTACAATGAGCAGTTCTTC
CASRTGDYNEQFF
>TRBV7-6|TRBJ1-1|NA
TGTGCCAGCAGCCCCCGTACGTCGGGGATCACTGAAGCTTTCTTT
CASSPRTSGITEAFF
>TRBV7-2|TRBJ1-5|TRBD1
TGTGCCAGCAGCCCATGGACAGGCCCAGGTAGCAATCAGCCCCAGCATTTT
CASSPWTGPGSNQPQHF
>TRBV25-1|TRBJ1-2|NA
TGTGCCAGCAGCCAGGGTACTAACTATGGCTACACCTTC
CASSQGTNYGYTF
>TRBV4-1|TRBJ2-1|TRBD1
TGCGCCAGCCGAGCTTTCGACAGGGGGCGAGTGTATGAGCAGTTCTTC
CASRAFDRGRVYEQFF
>TRBV27|TRBJ2-7|TRBD1
TGTGCCAGCAGTCCACGGGACAGGAATATTTACGAGCAGTACTTC
CASSPRDRNIYEQYF
>TRBV7-2|TRBJ2-7|TRBD1
TGTGCCAGCAGCTTGGGGGACAGGGAGCACTTC
CASSLGDREHF
>TRBV18|TRBJ2-7|TRBD2
TGTGCCAGCTCACCCAGACTAGCGGGAGGTTCCTACGAGCAGTACTTC
CASSPRLAGGSYEQYF
>TRBV4-3|TRBJ2-1|NA
TGCGCCAGCAGCCAAGACCCCCTCTCCTACAATGAGCAGTTCTTC
CASSQDPLSYNEQFF
>TRBV6-5|TRBJ2-1|TRBD1
TGTGCCAGCAAGTCCGGGACAGTGGTCTACAATGAGCAGTTCTTC
CASKSGTVVYNEQFF
>TRBV27|TRBJ2-1|NA
TGTGCCAGCAGTTTATGGGGGGACTTCGGCAATGAGCAGTTCTTC
CASSLWGDFGNEQFF
>TRBV5-1|TRBJ2-7|NA
TGCGCCAGCAGCTTGGGCAGCTCCTACGAGCAGTACTTC
CASSLGSSYEQYF
>TRBV6-5|TRBJ2-1|NA
TGTGCCAGCAGTTACGGCCGCTACCGCGGGGTCAATGAGCAGTTCTTC
CASSYGRYRGVNEQFF
>TRBV30|TRBJ2-7|TRBD1
TGTGCCTGGGGGGCGGCGGACAGGCACCCCTACGAGCAGTACTTC
CAWGAADRHPYEQYF
>TRBV4-1|TRBJ1-1|NA
TGCGCCAGCAGCTTGGAGGGGCCGCGGACTGAAGCTTTCTTT
CASSLEGPRTEAFF
>TRBV5-1|TRBJ1-2|TRBD1
TGCGCCAGCAGCTTGGGGGACAGGTCTTATGGCTACACCTTC
CASSLGDRSYGYTF
>TRBV14|TRBJ2-5|NA
TGTGCCAGCAGCCACTATACCAGGGCGATCACGGAGACCCAGTACTTC
CASSHYTRAITETQYF
>TRBV5-4|TRBJ1-2|NA
TGTGCCAGCAGCTTTATGACAGCTAACTATGGCTACACCTTC
CASSFMTANYGYTF
>TRBV7-9|TRBJ2-1|TRBD2
TGTGCCAGCAGCTTAAGGAAGTCGGGGGGGACCTACAATGAGCAGTTCTTC
CASSLRKSGGTYNEQFF
>TRBV18|TRBJ2-7|TRBD2
TGTGCCAGCTCACTGCCCTGGACTAGCGGGGGGTCCTACGAGCAGTACTTC
CASSLPWTSGGSYEQYF
>TRBV5-6|TRBJ1-1|NA
TGTGCCAGCAGCCCTACATCCCGAGCGGACACTGAAGCTTTCTTT
CASSPTSRADTEAFF
>TRBV5-4|TRBJ1-1|TRBD1
TGTGCCAGCAGCTTCTCAGGGGGCACTGAAGCTTTCTTT
CASSFSGGTEAFF
>TRBV18|TRBJ2-3|TRBD2
TGTGCCAGCTCAGCCTCTAGCGGGAGCACAGATACGCAGTATTTT
CASSASSGSTDTQYF
>TRBV18|TRBJ2-3|NA
TGTGCCAGCTCATCCTTACCCCGACTAGAGCGGAGCACAGATACGCAGTATTTT
CASSSLPRLERSTDTQYF
>TRBV19|TRBJ2-7|TRBD1
TGTGCCAGTACCCCGGGACAGGGGGGAGAGCAGTACTTC
CASTPGQGGEQYF
>TRBV29-1|TRBJ1-2|TRBD1
TGCAGCGTTGCACAGGGGAATGGCTACACCTTC
CSVAQGNGYTF
>TRBV28|TRBJ2-5|TRBD2
TGTGCCAGCAGTCCCTCTAGCGGGAGCCAAGAGACCCAGTACTTC
CASSPSSGSQETQYF
>TRBV11-2|TRBJ1-4|NA
TGTGCCAGCAGCTTATGGGGGCGGACCGATGAAAAACTGTTTTTT
CASSLWGRTDEKLFF
>TRBV11-2|TRBJ1-2|NA
TGTGCCAGCAGCACGGGATCTAACTATGGCTACACCTTC
CASSTGSNYGYTF